Below, one T cell receptor beta chain is given with its context. This clonotype was seen a few times. Its cognate antigen has yet to be identified. The input lacks base qualities; no much larger clone sits a single base away. The sample is drawn from a study of human T cells and chemical hapten exposure (dated by TCRdb to the early 2020s). In the study overall: For sensitization, 2% DPC in acetone was applied to an approximately 2 cm by approximately 2 cm area of upper inner arm skin. Throughout the study period of 20 to 30 weeks, patients also received therapeutic DPC doses to the scalp every week. Patch testing was performed on the upper back with Finn chambers containing 0.01% DPC, and the patch tests were scored after 6 days according to International Contact Dermatitis Research Group standards. The mostly female patient cohort included alopecia areata with under or over 50% scalp involvement, alopecia totalis and alopecia universalis. The libraries were sequenced as a pool, and the TCR yield per sample differed mostly because of small variations in library volumes within the pool. Peripheral blood TCR repertoire changes were tracked in vivo in alopecia patients during primary and secondary sensitization to the hapten diphenylcyclopropenone (DPC). Blood samples were taken from patients before sensitization (week 0) and then at 2, 6 and about 24 weeks after DPC sensitization. Blood for TCR sequencing was provided by twenty-nine alopecia patients at one to four time points (pre-sensitization, 2, 6 and 24 weeks).

The V and J ends are trimmed by 2 bases and 0 bases, leaving 19 bases between them. The germline V gene sets CDR1 to SQVTM and CDR2 to ANQGSEA. The CDR3 holds 17 amino acids from the cysteine to the phenylalanine. Just the 51-base CDR3 DNA is kept, in frame starting at base 1. The sample's time point label, decoded: patch test 2, 6 weeks after DPC sensitization. This specimen's treatment or condition label, per the study, means: therapeutic diphenylcyclopropenone sensitization with weekly scalp DPC. Blood at each patch-test visit was drawn before the patch test was applied. Patients were eligible if aged 18 to 70, diagnosed with alopecia and judged suitable for DPC therapy, and pregnant patients were excluded. Total RNA was extracted from unfractionated whole blood collected in Tempus Blood RNA tubes. Beyond this particular receptor, the publication reports: After repeated subsampling, changes were observed in the strength of the expansion versus patch-test correlation and in the threshold at which the correlation became significant. Compared with pre-sensitization or healthy control sets, expanded TCRs formed significantly more large CDR3 similarity clusters, which is consistent with antigen-driven responses. DPC sensitization did not change how many TCRs were above 1 in 1000 frequency, and no evidence was found of alterations in global repertoire structure. The number of PT1 expanded TCRs positively correlated with patch test score, significant at thresholds 8, 16 and 32 but not 4. Because every patient had alopecia, a presumed autoimmune disease, the patients' immune response might differ from that of healthy individuals.

The library was made by RACE. The instrument given in TCRdb is NextSeq 500. Library preparation attached unique molecular identifiers to individual cDNA molecules for quantitative, reproducible TCR counting. For every blood RNA sample, sequencing covered both the TCR alpha and TCR beta chains. The source study handled its data this way. Samples had a median of about 96,000 TCRs, with a range from roughly 20,000 to 690,600. The Decombinator software suite was used to annotate the V, J and CDR3 of the TCR reads. For PS versus PT1 abundance plots, all samples were subsampled to the same number of TCRs (28,000). TCRs were defined as expanded if absent before sensitization and observed at least eight times at the 2-week time point. The raw public reads went through TCRdb reprocessing: fastp at Q25, MiXCR clone calling, in-frame beta chains kept. Rows with one shared CDR3 protein collapse into an entry with the most common genes and DNA. Clone size and V and J calls follow TCRdb, not the original study. The sample contains about 89,000 distinct CDR3 sequences, around 10% of them found a single time. 2.2% of the sample comes from the top ten.

The rearrangement combines TRBV29-1 with TRBJ2-5, with no D gene named confidently. The specimen was whole blood, collected in connection with sensitization to the hapten diphenylcyclopropenone (DPC). The TCR comes from a man aged 40-49 years with alopecia areata. Some clones in this sample may be carry-over from other donors' samples. DNA sequence: TGCAGCGTTGAATTATTCGACACCATCTCGTACCAAGAGACCCAGTACTTC. This translates into CSVELFDTISYQETQYF.